The 21 T cell receptor beta chains listed next were all sequenced from one sample in a study of blood T cell repertoires in COVID-19. The data were produced by immunoSEQ multiplex PCR, yet TCRdb's version contains in-frame clones alone and is incomplete. The sample comprises about 350,000 clones, around nine tenths of which are singletons, and under 1.2% rests with the top ten. Material: PBMCs or T cells enriched from blood (not recorded which). The source is a woman between 25 and 40 years old who had been exposed to COVID-19.

Only one count was recorded for this clone. This chain links TRBV29-1 with TRBJ1-1; 7 bases are a match to TRBD1. The CDR3 has 14 residues. J lost 1 base, V lost 6 bases, and 8 bases had no gene match. Germline CDR1 SQVTM, CDR2 ANQGSEA. In DNA, the CDR3 is TGCAGCGTCCTCGACAGGGTTCGGAACACTGAAGCTTTCTTT. This encodes CSVLDRVRNTEAFF.

This chain connects TRBV5-6 to TRBJ1-1; TRBD1 is a possible D gene (5 bases). Deletions cut 0 bases from V and 6 bases from J, with 6 bases between. The germline gives CDR1 SGHDT, CDR2 YYEEEE. The CDR3 extends over 12 amino acids. CDR3 nucleotides: TGTGCCAGCAGCTTGGCCAGGGCTGAAGCTTTCTTT. It translates to CASSLARAEAFF.

CDR3 protein: CASSSGLAEKETQYF. The DNA of the CDR3 is TGTGCCAGCAGCTCCGGACTAGCGGAGAAAGAGACCCAGTACTTC. J is TRBJ2-5 and V is TRBV5-4; 10 bases match TRBD2. Germline CDR1 reads SGHNT; CDR2 reads YYREEE (reference sequence). With V trimmed by 3 bases and J by 3 bases, 5 bases remained unmatched. This CDR3 contains 15 residues.

V gene TRBV7-3 combines with J gene TRBJ2-1; weak D call: TRBD1 (5 bases). The CDR3 sequence is 17 residues long. Trimming pared 5 bases from V and 8 bases from J, leaving 25 bases between. Germline CDR1 and CDR2: SGHTA and FQGTGA. CDR3 DNA sequence: TGTGCCAGCAGCCCGACCTCCCGTAAGGGGCACTGGGATGAGCAGTTCTTC. This translates into CASSPTSRKGHWDEQFF.

The chain employs TRBV9 and TRBJ1-5, with D tentatively TRBD1 (5 bases). The CDR3 length is 14 residues. V lost 4 bases, J lost 6 bases, and 14 bases lay in between. Germline V gene lookup returns CDR1 SGDLS and CDR2 YYNGEE. The CDR3, as DNA: TGTGCCAGCAGCCCCGGGGCGGGGGGTCAGCCCCAGCATTTT. The encoded protein is CASSPGAGGQPQHF.

The chain is built from TRBV27 and TRBJ2-1; 11 bases are shared with TRBD2. The CDR3 is 17 amino acids. Germline V CDR1 and CDR2: MNHEY, SMNVEV (reference sequence). Trimming took 6 bases from V and 6 from J; bases not matched to a gene: 13. The CDR3 DNA reads as TGTGCCAGCAGCCCCCTTTTAGCGGGAGGGCCGGGCAATGAGCAGTTCTTC. This translates into CASSPLLAGGPGNEQFF.

V is TRBV19 and J is TRBJ1-1; 8 nucleotides match TRBD1. The CDR3 extends over 14 amino acids. The ends lost 6 bases at V and 0 bases at J; junction bases unmatched: 3. Germline assignment: CDR1 LNHDA and CDR2 SQIVND (reference sequence). The CDR3 DNA follows: TGTGCCAGTAGCCGACAGGGGATGAACACTGAAGCTTTCTTT. This gives the protein CASSRQGMNTEAFF.

V and J are TRBV9 and TRBJ2-1, with TRBD1 matching over 9 bases. Germline V gene lookup returns CDR1 SGDLS and CDR2 YYNGEE. CDR3 length: 15 residues. Trimming at V came to 4 bases and at J to 6 bases, leaving 8 bases not matched to a gene. CDR3 amino acids: CASSQGQGRFNEQFF. The CDR3 bases are TGTGCCAGCAGCCAGGGACAGGGAAGATTCAATGAGCAGTTCTTC.

V and J are TRBV7-9 and TRBJ1-4; perhaps TRBD1 as D (5 bases). Germline V gene data show CDR1 as SEHNR and CDR2 as FQNEAQ (reference sequence). This CDR3 comprises 15 residues. V lost 5 bases and J 3 bases, leaving 13 bases between the germline ends. The CDR3 DNA follows: TGTGCCAGCAGCGCGGGACGGGGAGCTAATGAAAAACTGTTTTTT. Protein sequence: CASSAGRGANEKLFF.

V and J are TRBV2 and TRBJ1-1, with 10 nucleotides matching TRBD1. The CDR3 is 16 residues long. V was clipped by 5 bases and J by 4 bases; unmatched bases: 10. Per the germline V gene, CDR1 is SNHLY and CDR2 is FYNNEI. The DNA for the CDR3 is TGTGCCAGCAGTCCCCGACAGGGGGCATTGGGCACTGAAGCTTTCTTT. This sequence encodes CASSPRQGALGTEAFF. Based on the CDR3 plus reference TRBV2 and TRBJ1-1, the full variable domain is EPEVTQTPSHQVTQMGQEVILRCVPISNHLYFYWYRQILGQKVEFLVSFYNNEISEKSEIFDDQFSVERPDGSNFTLKIRSTKLEDSAMYFCASSPRQGALGTEAFFGQGTRLTVV.

V and J are TRBV7-8 and TRBJ1-2; 11 positions match TRBD1. The CDR3 sequence is 15 residues long. V gave up 5 bases and J gave up 7 bases; unmatched junction bases: 9. Germline CDR1 reads SGHVS; CDR2 reads FQNEAQ. The CDR3 sequence is CASSEQGTGGFGYTF. The DNA for the CDR3 is TGTGCCAGCAGCGAACAAGGGACAGGGGGTTTTGGCTACACCTTC.

This clone appeared a single time. The chain couples TRBV29-1 to TRBJ1-1, with D perhaps TRBD1 (5 bases). Germline CDR1 reads SQVTM; CDR2 reads ANQGSEA. The germline V and J ends were trimmed by 6 bases and 0 bases, with 11 bases remaining between them. The CDR3 totals 13 residues. The CDR3 sequence: CSVKRQMNTEAFF. CDR3 coding DNA: TGCAGCGTGAAACGACAGATGAACACTGAAGCTTTCTTT.

The chain recombines TRBV10-2 with TRBJ1-2, with D hard to call. The CDR3 consists of 16 residues. Trimming took off 4 bases at V and 5 bases at J, with 20 bases between the two ends. Germline CDR1 is WSHSY and CDR2 is SAAADI. CDR3 nucleotide sequence: TGCGCCAGCAGTGGGAATTTCACCCATAGAGGGTATGGCTACACCTTC. It codes for CASSGNFTHRGYGYTF.

This sequence joins TRBV2 and TRBJ2-7; 9 bases match TRBD1. CDR1 and CDR2 (germline): SNHLY, FYNNEI. V trimming: 11 bases; J trimming: 10 bases; junction bases outside the gene matches: 15. The CDR3 has 13 residues. This chain's CDR3 is CAGEAGTGRGQYF. CDR3 coding DNA: TGTGCCGGAGAAGCCGGGACAGGGAGGGGACAGTACTTC. Complete variable domain (other parts from reference TRBV2 and TRBJ2-7): EPEVTQTPSHQVTQMGQEVILRCVPISNHLYFYWYRQILGQKVEFLVSFYNNEISEKSEIFDDQFSVERPDGSNFTLKIRSTKLEDSAMYFCAGEAGTGRGQYFGPGTRLTVT.

The chain employs TRBV7-2 and TRBJ2-7, with 8 bases lining up with TRBD1. Looked up from germline, CDR1 is SGHTA and CDR2 is FQGNSA. The trim removed 2 bases at V and 3 bases at J, leaving 3 bases unmatched. The CDR3 spans 14 residues. The CDR3 bases are TGTGCCAGCAGCTTACCCGGGACAGGCTACGAGCAGTACTTC. It is translated as CASSLPGTGYEQYF.

CDR3 amino acids: CASSTWVSGIPLTQYF. As DNA, the CDR3 is TGTGCCAGCAGTACCTGGGTTAGCGGGATCCCCCTAACGCAGTATTTT. This chain uses TRBV28 with TRBJ2-3; TRBD2 agrees at 8 bases. The ends lost 5 bases at V and 9 bases at J; junction bases unmatched: 16. The germline V gene encodes CDR1 MDHEN and CDR2 SYDVKM. The CDR3 extends over 16 amino acids.

This chain uses TRBV11-2 with TRBJ1-5; TRBD1 matches at 7 bases. Germline CDR1 SGHAT, CDR2 FQNNGV. V trimming: 5 bases; J trimming: 7 bases; junction bases outside the gene matches: 11. This CDR3 contains 15 residues. Here the CDR3 reads CASSRTTGVGQPQHF. The CDR3 nucleotides are TGTGCCAGCAGCCGCACCACAGGGGTCGGACAGCCCCAGCATTTT.

V gene TRBV4-2 combines with J gene TRBJ2-7; the match to TRBD1 covers 10 bases. There are 16 residues in the CDR3. V lost 0 bases to trimming and J lost 3 bases; unmatched junction nucleotides: 5. Germline CDR1 reads LGHNA; CDR2 reads YNFKEQ. CDR3 protein: CASSQERGQGYYEQYF. The CDR3 DNA is TGTGCCAGCAGCCAAGAGAGGGGACAGGGGTACTACGAGCAGTACTTC.

This chain's CDR3 is CASSHGQGGDQPQHF. The CDR3 region has the DNA TGTGCCAGCAGCCACGGACAGGGGGGGGATCAGCCCCAGCATTTT. The chain recombines TRBV7-2 with TRBJ1-5; 10 nucleotides agree with TRBD1. This CDR3 has 15 amino acids. Germline CDR1 is SGHTA and CDR2 is FQGNSA. The junction had 6 bases not matched to a gene; V was cut back by 5 bases and J by 5 bases.

This rearrangement joins TRBV5-6 to TRBJ2-7; TRBD1 aligns across 8 bases. Germline assignment: CDR1 SGHDT and CDR2 YYEEEE. V was pared by 2 bases and J by 4 bases, with 8 bases of the junction left unmatched. The CDR3 has 15 residues. The CDR3 DNA reads as TGTGCCAGCAGCTTCGGTGGCAGGGGGCAGTACGAGCAGTACTTC. It translates to CASSFGGRGQYEQYF. Full variable domain (outside the CDR3, taken from reference TRBV5-6 and TRBJ2-7): DAGVTQSPTHLIKTRGQQVTLRCSPKSGHDTVSWYQQALGQGPQFIFQYYEEEERQRGNFPDRFSGHQFPNYSSELNVNALLLGDSALYLCASSFGGRGQYEQYFGPGTRLTVT.

The chain joins TRBV27 to TRBJ2-5; 14 bases are shared with TRBD2. CDR1 and CDR2 (germline): MNHEY, SMNVEV (reference sequence). V shed 10 bases, J shed 5 bases, and the junction held 21 bases outside the gene matches. This CDR3 comprises 19 residues. CDR3 sequence: CATRQGRLAGGSKGETQYF. The CDR3 DNA sequence: TGTGCCACCCGACAGGGACGACTAGCGGGAGGGTCAAAAGGGGAGACCCAGTACTTC.